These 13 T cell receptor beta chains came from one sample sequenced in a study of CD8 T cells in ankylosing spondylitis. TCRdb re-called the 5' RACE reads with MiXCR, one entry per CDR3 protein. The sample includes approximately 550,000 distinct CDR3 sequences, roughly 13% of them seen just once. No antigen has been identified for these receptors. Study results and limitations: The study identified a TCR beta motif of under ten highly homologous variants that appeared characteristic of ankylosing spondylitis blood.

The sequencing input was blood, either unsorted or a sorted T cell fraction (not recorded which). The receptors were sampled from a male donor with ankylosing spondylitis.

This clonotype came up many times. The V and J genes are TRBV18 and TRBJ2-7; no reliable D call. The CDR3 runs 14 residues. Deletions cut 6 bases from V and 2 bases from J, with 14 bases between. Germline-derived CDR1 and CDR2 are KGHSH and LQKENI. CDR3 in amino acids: CASSYQGSAYEQYF. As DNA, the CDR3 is TGTGCCAGCTCCTACCAAGGCTCGGCCTACGAGCAGTACTTC.

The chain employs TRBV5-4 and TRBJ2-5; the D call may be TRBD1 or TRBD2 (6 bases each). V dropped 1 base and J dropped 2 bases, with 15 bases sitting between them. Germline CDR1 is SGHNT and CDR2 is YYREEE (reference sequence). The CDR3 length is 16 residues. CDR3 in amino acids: CASSLSWRGVQETQYF. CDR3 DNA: TGTGCCAGCAGCTTGTCTTGGAGGGGGGTACAAGAGACCCAGTACTTC.

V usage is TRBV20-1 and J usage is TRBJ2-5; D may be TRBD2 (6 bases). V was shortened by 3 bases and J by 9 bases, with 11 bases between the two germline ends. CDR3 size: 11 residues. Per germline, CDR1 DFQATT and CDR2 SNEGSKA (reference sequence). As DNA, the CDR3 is TGCAGTGCTAGTGTCGGGAGCTCCCAGTACTTC. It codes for CSASVGSSQYF.

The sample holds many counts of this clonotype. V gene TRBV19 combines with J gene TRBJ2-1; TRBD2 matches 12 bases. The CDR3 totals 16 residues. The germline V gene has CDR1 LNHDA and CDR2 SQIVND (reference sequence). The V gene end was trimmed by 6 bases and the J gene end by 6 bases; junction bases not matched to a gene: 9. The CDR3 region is CASSQIGTSGFNEQFF. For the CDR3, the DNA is TGTGCCAGTAGCCAAATCGGGACTAGCGGGTTCAATGAGCAGTTCTTC. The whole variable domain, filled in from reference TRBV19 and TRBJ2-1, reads DGGITQSPKYLFRKEGQNVTLSCEQNLNHDAMYWYRQDPGQGLRLIYYSQIVNDFQKGDIAEGYSVSREKKESFPLTVTSAQKNPTAFYLCASSQIGTSGFNEQFFGPGTRLTVL.

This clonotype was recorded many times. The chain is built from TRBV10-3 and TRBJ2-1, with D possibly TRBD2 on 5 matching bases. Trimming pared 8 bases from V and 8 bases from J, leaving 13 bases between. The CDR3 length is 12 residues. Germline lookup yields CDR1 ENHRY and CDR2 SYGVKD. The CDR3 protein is CAIGRGMYEQFF. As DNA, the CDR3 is TGTGCCATCGGAAGAGGGATGTATGAGCAGTTCTTC.

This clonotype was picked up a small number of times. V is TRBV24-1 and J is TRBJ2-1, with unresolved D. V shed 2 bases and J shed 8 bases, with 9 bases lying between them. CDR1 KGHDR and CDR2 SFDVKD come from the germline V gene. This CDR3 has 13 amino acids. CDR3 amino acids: CATSDSVIDEQFF. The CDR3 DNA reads TGTGCCACCAGTGATTCAGTCATCGATGAGCAGTTCTTC.

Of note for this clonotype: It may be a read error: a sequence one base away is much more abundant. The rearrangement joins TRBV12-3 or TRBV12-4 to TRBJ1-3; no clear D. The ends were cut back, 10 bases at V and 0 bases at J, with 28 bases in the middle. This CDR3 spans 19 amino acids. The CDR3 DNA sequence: TGTGCCATCAGAACAATATCCTGGGAGCCTCAAGCCTCTGGAAACACCATATATTTT. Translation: CAIRTISWEPQASGNTIYF.

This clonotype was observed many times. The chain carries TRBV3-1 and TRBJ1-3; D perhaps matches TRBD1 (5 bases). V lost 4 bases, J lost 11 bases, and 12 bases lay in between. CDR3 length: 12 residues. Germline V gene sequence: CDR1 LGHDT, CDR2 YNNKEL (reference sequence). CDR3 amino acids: CASSPRGLPIYF. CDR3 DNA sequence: TGTGCCAGCAGCCCCCGGGGACTTCCCATATATTTT.

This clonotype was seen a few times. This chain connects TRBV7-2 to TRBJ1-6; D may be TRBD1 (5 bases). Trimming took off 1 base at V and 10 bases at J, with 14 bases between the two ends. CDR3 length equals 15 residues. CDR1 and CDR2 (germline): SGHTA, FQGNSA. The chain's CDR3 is CASSLVGQGESPLHF. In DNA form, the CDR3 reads TGTGCCAGCAGCTTAGTTGGGCAGGGCGAATCACCCCTCCACTTT.

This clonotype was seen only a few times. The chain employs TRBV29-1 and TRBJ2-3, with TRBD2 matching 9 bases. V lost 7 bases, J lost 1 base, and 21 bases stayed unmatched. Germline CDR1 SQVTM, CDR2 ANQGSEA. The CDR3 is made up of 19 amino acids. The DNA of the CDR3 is TGCAGCGGTGGATCCCGCCGGGCGGGAGGGCCCTCGGGCACAGATACGCAGTATTTT. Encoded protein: CSGGSRRAGGPSGTDTQYF.

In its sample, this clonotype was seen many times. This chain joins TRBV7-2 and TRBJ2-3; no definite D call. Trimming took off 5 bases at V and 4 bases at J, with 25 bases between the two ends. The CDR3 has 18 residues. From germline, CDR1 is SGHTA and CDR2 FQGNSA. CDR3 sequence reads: CASSDTLGSTRQADTQYF. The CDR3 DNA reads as TGTGCCAGCAGCGACACACTCGGTTCGACTCGACAAGCAGATACGCAGTATTTT. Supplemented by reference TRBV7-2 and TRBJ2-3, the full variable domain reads GAGVSQSPSNKVTEKGKDVELRCDPISGHTALYWYRQSLGQGLEFLIYFQGNSAPDKSGLPSDRFSAERTGGSVSTLTIQRTQQEDSAVYLCASSDTLGSTRQADTQYFGPGTRLTVL.

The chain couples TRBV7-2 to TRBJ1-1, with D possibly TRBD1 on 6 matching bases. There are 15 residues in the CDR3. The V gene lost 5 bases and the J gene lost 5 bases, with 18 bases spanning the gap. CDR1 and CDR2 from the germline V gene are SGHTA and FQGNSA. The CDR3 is CASSQRGPAGTEAFF. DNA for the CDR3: TGTGCCAGCAGCCAACGGGGGCCGGCAGGTACTGAAGCTTTCTTT. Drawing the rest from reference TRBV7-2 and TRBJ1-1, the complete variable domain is GAGVSQSPSNKVTEKGKDVELRCDPISGHTALYWYRQSLGQGLEFLIYFQGNSAPDKSGLPSDRFSAERTGGSVSTLTIQRTQQEDSAVYLCASSQRGPAGTEAFFGQGTRLTVV.

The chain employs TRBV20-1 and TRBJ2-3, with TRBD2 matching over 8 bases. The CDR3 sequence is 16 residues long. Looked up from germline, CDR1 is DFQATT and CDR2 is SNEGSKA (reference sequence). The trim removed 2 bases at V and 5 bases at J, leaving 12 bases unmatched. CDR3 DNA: TGCAGTGCTAGACCTCCGGGACTAGACGGGCAAGATACGCAGTATTTT. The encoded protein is CSARPPGLDGQDTQYF.